This T cell receptor (beta chain) comes out of a study of preoperative IRX-2 immunotherapy in early breast cancer. Repertoires were generated with immunoSEQ multiplex PCR, while TCRdb's copy carries only in-frame clones and drops some. The table has 75,000 to 100,000 clones, 86% seen once. Treatment described: preoperative locoregional IRX-2 cytokine immunotherapy. This phase Ib study tested locoregional IRX-2 cytokine immunotherapy given before surgery. V was cut by 0 bases and J by 3 bases, with 2 bases left in between. Germline-derived CDR1 and CDR2 are GTSNPN and SVGIG (reference sequence). The CDR3 loop spans 11 amino acids.

The chain employs TRBV30 and TRBJ1-2, with no clear D. The TCR was taken from a human donor with breast cancer. This specimen was tumor tissue, taken after IRX-2 immunotherapy. The CDR3 loop reads CAWSVDYGYTF. The DNA of the CDR3 is TGTGCCTGGAGTGTAGACTATGGCTACACCTTC.